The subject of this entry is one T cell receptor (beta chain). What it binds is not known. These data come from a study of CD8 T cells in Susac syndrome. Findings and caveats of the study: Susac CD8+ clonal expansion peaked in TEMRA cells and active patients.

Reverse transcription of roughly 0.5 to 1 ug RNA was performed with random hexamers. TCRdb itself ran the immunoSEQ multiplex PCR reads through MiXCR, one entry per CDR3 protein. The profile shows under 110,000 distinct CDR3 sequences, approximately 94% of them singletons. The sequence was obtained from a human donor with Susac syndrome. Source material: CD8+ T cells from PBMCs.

The CDR3, as DNA: TGTGCCAGCAGTTTTGGGGGCGCCGGGGAGCTGTTTTTT. It codes for CASSFGGAGELFF. This chain uses TRBV12-3 or TRBV12-4 with TRBJ2-2, with D perhaps matching TRBD1 (6 bases). The CDR3 sequence is 13 residues long. V lost 3 bases, J lost 6 bases, and 8 bases lay in between.